This record looks at one TCR beta chain sequence and its context. Its specificity is not known. This CDR3 comprises 14 residues. V was pared by 6 bases and J by 0 bases, with 11 bases between. Germline V gene data show CDR1 as LGHNT and CDR2 as FRNRAP. This sample is part of a study of cytomegalovirus exposure and HLA in healthy donors. Notes on the study in general: A later analysis, which compared TCR beta chains of equal frequency, found the HLA-associated ones more clonally expanded. The productive fraction for most TCR beta V segments was about 87% or about 30% in an earlier analysis.

A multiplex PCR was run with 60 Vbeta primers and 13 Jbeta primers. The assay was immunoSEQ multiplex PCR, and TCRdb's table has in-frame clones only and misses some. The data contain about 180,000 clones, around 77% of them seen just once; the ten biggest clones take up 2% to 2.5%. This sequence joins TRBV12-5 and TRBJ2-5; D is possibly TRBD1 (6 bases). The sequence came from a man in his sixties in good health and CMV-seronegative. Sequencing was done on a sample of PBMCs. CDR3 loop: CASGTGAHQETQYF. Here the CDR3 DNA reads TGTGCTAGTGGGACAGGCGCACACCAAGAGACCCAGTACTTC.